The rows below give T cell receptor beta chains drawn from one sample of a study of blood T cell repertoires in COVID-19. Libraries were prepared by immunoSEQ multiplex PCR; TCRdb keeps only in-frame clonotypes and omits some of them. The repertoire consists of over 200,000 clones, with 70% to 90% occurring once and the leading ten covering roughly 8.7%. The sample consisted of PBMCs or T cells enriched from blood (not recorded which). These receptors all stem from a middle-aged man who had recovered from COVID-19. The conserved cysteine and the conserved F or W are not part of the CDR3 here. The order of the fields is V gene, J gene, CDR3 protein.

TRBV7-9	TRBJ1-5	ASTTGGLQPQH
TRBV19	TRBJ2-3	ASSSRDRGLTSTDTQY
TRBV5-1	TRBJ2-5	ASSRDGRRKETQY
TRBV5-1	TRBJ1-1	ASSLEQGITEAF
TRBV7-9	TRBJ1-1	ASSLKGVNTEAF
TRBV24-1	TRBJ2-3	ATSDWGGRAPDTQY
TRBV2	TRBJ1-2	ASSEANKGPGGYT
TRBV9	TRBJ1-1	ASSGLTNTEAF
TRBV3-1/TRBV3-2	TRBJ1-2	ASSSYGSAGADYGYT
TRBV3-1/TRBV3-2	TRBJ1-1	ASSRTGQKNTEAF
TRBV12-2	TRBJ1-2	ASLSRGYT
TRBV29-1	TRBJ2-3	SRRGGGDTQY
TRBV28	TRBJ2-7	ASSFSGLADEQY
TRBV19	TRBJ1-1	ASSELPGQGDTEAF
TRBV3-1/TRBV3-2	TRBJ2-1	ASSQTSGGAAYNEQF
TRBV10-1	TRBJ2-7	ASSEYGQGRYEQY
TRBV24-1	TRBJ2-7	ATSDHIGGGEQY
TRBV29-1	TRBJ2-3	SVRTAMADTQY
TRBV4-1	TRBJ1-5	ASSQGLNQPQH
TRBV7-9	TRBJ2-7	ASSLGTSGRKGLGEQY
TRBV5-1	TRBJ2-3	ASSIAGFTDTQY
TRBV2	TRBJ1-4	ASSPTGGGVEKLF
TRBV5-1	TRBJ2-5	ASSPGTSGGNLIQETQY
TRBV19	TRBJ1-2	ASTPGGVNYGYT
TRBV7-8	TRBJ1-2	ASSPGSTNYGYT
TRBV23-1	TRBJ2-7	ASSRDETSGRAAQY
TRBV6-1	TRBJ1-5	ASSESGQGYQPQH
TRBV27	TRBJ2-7	ASSLWYSYEQY
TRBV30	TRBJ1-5	AWSLQGAGNQPQH
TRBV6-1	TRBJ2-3	ASSETWTSGTDTQY
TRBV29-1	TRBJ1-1	SVVANGNTEAF
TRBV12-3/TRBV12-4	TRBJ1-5	ASSLRGTQPQH
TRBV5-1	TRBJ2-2	ASSLTRDSRTGELF
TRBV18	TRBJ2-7	ASSPPVASGRYEQY
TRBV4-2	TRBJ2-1	ASSQEEGMPYNEQF
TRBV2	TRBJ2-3	ASSDRGSTDTQY
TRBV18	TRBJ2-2	ASSPTANTGELF
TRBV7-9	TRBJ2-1	ASSTDYRGRSFEQF
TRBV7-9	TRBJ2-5	ASSTGQGTETQY
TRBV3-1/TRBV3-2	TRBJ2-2	ASSQDSSGGADGELF
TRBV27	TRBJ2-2	ASTESGGFTGELF
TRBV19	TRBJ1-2	ASSTSQGMNGYT